These 25 T cell receptor beta chains came from one sample sequenced in a study of blood T cell repertoires in COVID-19. The data were produced by immunoSEQ multiplex PCR, yet TCRdb's version contains in-frame clones alone and is incomplete. The sample holds over 200,000 clones, under 90% seen once. The sample comprised PBMCs or T cells enriched from blood (not recorded which). These receptor sequences come from a woman aged 45-65 years with acute COVID-19.

This clone occurred many times. This chain joins TRBV18 and TRBJ1-5, with D hard to call. Germline V gene data show CDR1 as KGHSH and CDR2 as LQKENI. V was trimmed by 2 bases and J by 5 bases, leaving 13 bases between them. The CDR3 runs 15 residues. CDR3 amino acids: CASSPSGSPDQPQHF. The CDR3 nucleotides read TGTGCCAGCTCACCATCCGGGTCTCCGGATCAGCCCCAGCATTTT.

This clone was recorded a few times. The chain recombines TRBV7-8 with TRBJ2-7; the match to TRBD2 covers 7 bases. The CDR3 runs to 15 residues. V trimming: 4 bases; J trimming: 5 bases; junction bases outside the gene matches: 11. CDR1 is SGHVS and CDR2 is FQNEAQ in the germline V gene. DNA for the CDR3: TGTGCCAGCAGCTCGCCTAGCGGTAGAGAGGACGAGCAGTACTTC. It codes for CASSSPSGREDEQYF. Full variable domain (outside the CDR3, taken from reference TRBV7-8 and TRBJ2-7): GAGVSQSPRYKVAKRGQDVALRCDPISGHVSLFWYQQALGQGPEFLTYFQNEAQLDKSGLPSDRFFAERPEGSVSTLKIQRTQQEDSAVYLCASSSPSGREDEQYFGPGTRLTVT.

V is TRBV6-6 and J is TRBJ1-5; 7 bases are a match to TRBD1. The V and J ends lost 5 bases and 6 bases, in that order; junction bases with no gene match: 16. Germline V gene data show CDR1 as MNHNY and CDR2 as SVGAGI (reference sequence). The CDR3 contains 17 residues. The CDR3 protein is CASSPIRTGRSGQPQHF. The DNA for the CDR3 is TGTGCCAGCAGTCCGATCCGGACAGGAAGGAGTGGTCAGCCCCAGCATTTT.

The CDR3 DNA reads as TGTGCCAGCAAGCGGGGGTCGGACTACGAGCAGTACTTC. It translates to CASKRGSDYEQYF. The chain uses TRBV6-5 and TRBJ2-7, with 8 bases fitting TRBD2. CDR1 is MNHEY, CDR2 SVGAGI, per germline. This CDR3 region has 13 residues. Trimming removed 7 bases from V and 3 bases from J; junction bases left unmatched: 5.

The chain recombines TRBV9 with TRBJ2-7; TRBD2 matches at 12 bases. CDR1 SGDLS and CDR2 YYNGEE come from the germline V gene. Unmatched junction bases numbered 2, after V lost 0 bases and J lost 4 bases. The CDR3 spans 15 residues. CDR3 DNA sequence: TGTGCCAGCAGCGTAGGACTAGCGGGAGTATACGAGCAGTACTTC. Translating gives CASSVGLAGVYEQYF.

The chain uses TRBV7-2 and TRBJ2-7; D is uncertain. The V gene's germline CDR1 is SGHTA and CDR2 FQGNSA. Deletions cut 3 bases from V and 0 bases from J, with 18 bases between. The CDR3 is 17 amino acids. The CDR3: CASSFTSSMGRSYEQYF. As DNA, the CDR3 is TGTGCCAGCAGCTTTACCTCCTCAATGGGCCGCTCCTACGAGCAGTACTTC.

The gene calls are TRBV5-4 and TRBJ1-6; D perhaps matches TRBD1 (5 bases). The CDR3 contains 13 residues. The V end was cut by 4 bases, the J end by 10 bases, with 12 bases between. Germline V gene data show CDR1 as SGHNT and CDR2 as YYREEE (reference sequence). This chain's CDR3 is CASSQGLGSPLHF. The CDR3 coding sequence is TGTGCCAGCAGCCAGGGACTAGGATCACCCCTCCACTTT.

The chain employs TRBV18 and TRBJ1-3, with 9 bases matching TRBD1. Germline lookup yields CDR1 KGHSH and CDR2 LQKENI. The CDR3 extends over 19 amino acids. V lost 3 bases, J lost 1 base, and 13 bases stayed unmatched. The CDR3 spells CASSPFRGTGPQSGNTIYF. CDR3 coding DNA: TGTGCCAGCTCACCTTTCCGCGGGACAGGGCCTCAATCTGGAAACACCATATATTTT.

J is TRBJ1-1 and V is TRBV6-5, with 8 bases matching TRBD1. Trimming took 5 bases from V and 5 from J; bases not matched to a gene: 4. Germline-derived CDR1 and CDR2 are MNHEY and SVGAGI. There are 13 residues in the CDR3. For the CDR3, the DNA is TGTGCCAGCAGTCGACGACAGGGGACTGAAGCTTTCTTT. As protein: CASSRRQGTEAFF.

This sequence joins TRBV28 and TRBJ2-1, with a possible D match to TRBD1 (5 bases). Trimming pared 6 bases from V and 1 base from J, leaving 10 bases between. The CDR3 runs 14 residues. Germline CDR1 and CDR2: MDHEN and SYDVKM. The CDR3 sequence is CASSLRASYNEQFF. In nucleotides, the CDR3 is TGTGCCAGCAGCCTCAGGGCGTCCTACAATGAGCAGTTCTTC.

The chain has TRBV27 and TRBJ1-1; 7 nucleotides agree with TRBD1. The CDR3 has 13 residues. The germline V gene has CDR1 MNHEY and CDR2 SMNVEV (reference sequence). V lost 4 bases and J lost 1; bases outside the gene matches: 0. CDR3 residues: CASSWTGNTEAFF. In DNA, the CDR3 is TGTGCCAGCAGTTGGACAGGGAACACTGAAGCTTTCTTT.

The chain combines TRBV19 with TRBJ1-2; D gene uncertain. Trimming pared 8 bases from V and 4 bases from J, leaving 11 bases between. This CDR3 comprises 12 residues. Per germline, CDR1 LNHDA and CDR2 SQIVND (reference sequence). The CDR3 bases are TGTGCCAGTCGCGGAAAAGTCTATGGCTACACCTTC. Translation gives CASRGKVYGYTF.

With regard to this clone: Additional DNA sequences in this sample encode the identical CDR3. The rearrangement joins TRBV4-1 to TRBJ2-7, with TRBD1 matching over 10 bases. V gave up 6 bases and J gave up 2 bases; unmatched junction bases: 4. CDR3 length: 14 residues. The germline V gene encodes CDR1 MGHRA and CDR2 YSYEKL. The CDR3 loop is CASSRDRGTYEQYF. CDR3 bases: TGCGCCAGCAGTAGGGACAGGGGAACCTACGAGCAGTACTTC.

This clone was observed a single time. The V and J genes are TRBV6-5 and TRBJ1-5, with a weak D call TRBD1 (5 bases). Trimming left V 5 bases short and J 0 bases short, with 8 bases between. The germline V gene encodes CDR1 MNHEY and CDR2 SVGAGI. The length of the CDR3 is 14 residues. The CDR3 DNA follows: TGTGCCAGCAGTCGGACAAATAGCAATCAGCCCCAGCATTTT. This translates into CASSRTNSNQPQHF.

This clone occurred a few times. The genes are TRBV7-3 and TRBJ2-6; D gene unclear. This CDR3 comprises 14 residues. Germline loops: CDR1 SGHTA, CDR2 FQGTGA. V gave up 5 bases and J gave up 1 base, with 6 bases separating them. The DNA of the CDR3 is TGTGCCAGCAGCCACCGGTCTGGGGCCAACGTCCTGACTTTC. The encoded protein is CASSHRSGANVLTF.

The J gene is TRBJ1-2, the V gene TRBV28; 11 bases are shared with TRBD1. CDR1 and CDR2 from the germline V gene are MDHEN and SYDVKM. With V trimmed by 6 bases and J by 1 base, 7 bases remained unmatched. The CDR3 totals 16 residues. In nucleotides, the CDR3 is TGTGCCAGCAGAAGGGACAGGGGGTTTGTTAACTATGGCTACACCTTC. Protein product: CASRRDRGFVNYGYTF.

The V and J genes are TRBV7-2 and TRBJ2-7, with TRBD1 as a possible D gene (5 bases). This CDR3 comprises 14 residues. The germline V and J ends were trimmed by 4 bases and 0 bases, with 10 bases remaining between them. The V gene's germline CDR1 is SGHTA and CDR2 FQGNSA. CDR3 nucleotides: TGTGCCAGCAGCTCAGGGTGGAGCTCCTACGAGCAGTACTTC. Residues: CASSSGWSSYEQYF.

The chain uses TRBV24-1 and TRBJ2-1; the match to TRBD2 covers 9 bases. Germline CDR1 reads KGHDR; CDR2 reads SFDVKD. This CDR3 comprises 18 residues. V shed 5 bases, J shed 7 bases, and the junction held 17 bases outside the gene matches. This chain's CDR3 is CATSVSATSGWLGNEQFF. CDR3 nucleotides: TGTGCCACCAGTGTCTCAGCAACTAGCGGGTGGCTGGGAAATGAGCAGTTCTTC.

The chain joins TRBV28 to TRBJ2-7, with unresolved D. Germline lookup yields CDR1 MDHEN and CDR2 SYDVKM. The V gene lost 3 bases and the J gene lost 6 bases, with 6 bases spanning the gap. This CDR3 region has 11 residues. The CDR3 region is CASSFISEQYF. For the CDR3, the DNA is TGTGCCAGCAGTTTCATTAGCGAGCAGTACTTC.

J is TRBJ1-1 and V is TRBV18; 8 bases are a match to TRBD1. Looked up from germline, CDR1 is KGHSH and CDR2 is LQKENI. The CDR3 has 16 amino acids. Germline trimming cut 3 bases from V and 4 bases from J; bases unmatched to any gene: 10. CDR3 in DNA: TGTGCCAGCTCACCCTATACCCCAACAGGGGGCACTGAAGCTTTCTTT. It codes for CASSPYTPTGGTEAFF. Full variable domain (outside the CDR3, taken from reference TRBV18 and TRBJ1-1): NAGVMQNPRHLVRRRGQEARLRCSPMKGHSHVYWYRQLPEEGLKFMVYLQKENIIDESGMPKERFSAEFPKEGPSILRIQQVVRGDSAAYFCASSPYTPTGGTEAFFGQGTRLTVV.

The V call is TRBV6-4, the J call TRBJ2-3; a weak D match, TRBD2 (5 bases). Trimming left V 5 bases short and J 5 bases short, with 17 bases between. This CDR3 comprises 15 residues. Germline lookup yields CDR1 MRHNA and CDR2 SNTAGT. CDR3 sequence reads: CASSQGSLAGDTQYF. CDR3 nucleotides: TGTGCCAGCAGTCAAGGTAGCCTAGCAGGAGATACGCAGTATTTT.

The genes are TRBV3-1 (or the pseudogene TRBV3-2) and TRBJ1-1; the D is unclear. Trimming took off 1 base at V and 6 bases at J, with 12 bases between the two ends. The CDR3 contains 14 residues. Germline V gives CDR1 LGHDT, CDR2 YNNKEL (reference sequence). The CDR3: CASSQAGRISEAFF. CDR3 coding DNA: TGTGCCAGCAGCCAAGCAGGTAGGATTTCTGAAGCTTTCTTT.

The chain uses TRBV7-9 and TRBJ1-1, with 7 bases aligning to TRBD1. CDR1 and CDR2 from the germline V gene are SEHNR and FQNEAQ (reference sequence). The V segment lost 0 bases and the J segment 2 bases; nucleotides outside the gene matches: 6. This CDR3 has 16 amino acids. The CDR3 loop reads CASSLAQGGSNTEAFF. The CDR3 bases are TGTGCCAGCAGCTTAGCGCAAGGGGGCTCTAACACTGAAGCTTTCTTT.

This clone has only one observation. The V call is TRBV2, the J call TRBJ2-2; 8 nucleotides line up with TRBD1. Germline V lookup: CDR1 SNHLY, CDR2 FYNNEI. The V segment lost 6 bases and the J segment 6 bases; nucleotides outside the gene matches: 9. The CDR3 extends over 15 amino acids. Here the CDR3 reads CASRLTGVLAGELFF. The CDR3 nucleotides read TGTGCCAGCAGGCTGACAGGGGTTCTGGCCGGGGAGCTGTTTTTT. Supplemented by reference TRBV2 and TRBJ2-2, the full variable domain reads EPEVTQTPSHQVTQMGQEVILRCVPISNHLYFYWYRQILGQKVEFLVSFYNNEISEKSEIFDDQFSVERPDGSNFTLKIRSTKLEDSAMYFCASRLTGVLAGELFFGEGSRLTVL.

This clone is a singleton in its sample. V and J are TRBV7-8 and TRBJ1-2; TRBD1 is a possible D gene (6 bases). V lost 7 bases and J 1 base, leaving 22 bases between the germline ends. Germline V CDR1 and CDR2: SGHVS, FQNEAQ. The CDR3 length is 17 residues. The chain's CDR3 is CASTIGWAGAYNYGYTF. In DNA, the CDR3 is TGTGCCAGCACCATAGGGTGGGCGGGGGCTTATAACTATGGCTACACCTTC.